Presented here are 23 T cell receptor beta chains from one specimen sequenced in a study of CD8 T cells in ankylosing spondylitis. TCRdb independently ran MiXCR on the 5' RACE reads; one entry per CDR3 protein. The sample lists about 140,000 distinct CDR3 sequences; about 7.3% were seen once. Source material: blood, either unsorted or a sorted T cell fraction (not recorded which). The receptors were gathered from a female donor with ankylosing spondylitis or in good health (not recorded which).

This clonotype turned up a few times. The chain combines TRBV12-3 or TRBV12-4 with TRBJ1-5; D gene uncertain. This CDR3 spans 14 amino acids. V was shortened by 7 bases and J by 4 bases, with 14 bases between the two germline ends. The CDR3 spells CASTQGGRNQPQHF. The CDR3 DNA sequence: TGTGCCAGCACTCAAGGCGGGAGAAATCAGCCCCAGCATTTT.

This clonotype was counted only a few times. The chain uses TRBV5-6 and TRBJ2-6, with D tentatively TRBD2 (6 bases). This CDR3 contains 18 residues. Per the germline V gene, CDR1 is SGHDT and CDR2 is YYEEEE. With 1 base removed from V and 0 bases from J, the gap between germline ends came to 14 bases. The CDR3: CASSLRSGSNSGANVLTF. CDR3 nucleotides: TGTGCCAGCAGCTTGCGGAGCGGGTCTAACTCTGGGGCCAACGTCCTGACTTTC.

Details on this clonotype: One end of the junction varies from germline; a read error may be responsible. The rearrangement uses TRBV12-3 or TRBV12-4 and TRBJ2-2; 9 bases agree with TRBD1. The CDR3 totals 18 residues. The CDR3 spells CTSSLSRMGQGSTGELFF. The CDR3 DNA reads TGTACCAGCAGTTTAAGTCGAATGGGACAGGGTAGCACCGGGGAGCTGTTTTTT.

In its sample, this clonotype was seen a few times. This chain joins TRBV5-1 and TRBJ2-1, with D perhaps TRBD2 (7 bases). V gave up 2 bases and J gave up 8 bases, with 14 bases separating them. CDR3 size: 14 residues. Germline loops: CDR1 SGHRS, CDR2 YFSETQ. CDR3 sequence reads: CASSLRGAGDEQFF. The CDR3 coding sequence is TGCGCCAGCAGCTTACGGGGGGCGGGCGATGAGCAGTTCTTC.

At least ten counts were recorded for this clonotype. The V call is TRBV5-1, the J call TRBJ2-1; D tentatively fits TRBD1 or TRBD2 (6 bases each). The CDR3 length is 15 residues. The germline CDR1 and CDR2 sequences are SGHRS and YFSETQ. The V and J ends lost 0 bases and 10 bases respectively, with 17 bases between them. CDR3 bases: TGCGCCAGCAGCTTGGCCGGGGGCGCTGAAGAGGAGCAGTTCTTC. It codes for CASSLAGGAEEEQFF.

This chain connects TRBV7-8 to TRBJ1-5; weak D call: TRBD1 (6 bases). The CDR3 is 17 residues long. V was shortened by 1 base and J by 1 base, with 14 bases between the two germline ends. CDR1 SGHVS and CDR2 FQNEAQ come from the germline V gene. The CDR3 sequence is CASSLGGGGTSNQPQHF. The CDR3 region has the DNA TGTGCCAGCAGCTTAGGAGGTGGGGGCACAAGCAATCAGCCCCAGCATTTT.

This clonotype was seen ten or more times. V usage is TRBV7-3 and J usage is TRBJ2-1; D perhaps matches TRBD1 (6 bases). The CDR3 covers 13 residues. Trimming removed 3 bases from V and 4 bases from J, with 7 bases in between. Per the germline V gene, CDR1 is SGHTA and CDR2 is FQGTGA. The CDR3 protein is CASSLTGYNEQFF. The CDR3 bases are TGTGCCAGCAGCTTGACAGGATACAATGAGCAGTTCTTC.

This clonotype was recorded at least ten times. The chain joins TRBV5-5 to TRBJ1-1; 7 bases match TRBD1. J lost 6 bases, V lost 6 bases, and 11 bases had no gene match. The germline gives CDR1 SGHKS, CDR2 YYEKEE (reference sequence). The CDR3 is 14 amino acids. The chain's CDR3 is CASTPRGQSAEAFF. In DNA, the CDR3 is TGTGCCAGCACCCCACGGGGACAGAGTGCTGAAGCTTTCTTT.

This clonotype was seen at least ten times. The CDR3 protein is CAWARRDTRGYTF. CDR3 sequence (DNA): TGTGCCTGGGCAAGGCGGGACACTCGTGGCTACACCTTC. V gene TRBV30 combines with J gene TRBJ1-2, with D perhaps TRBD1 (6 bases). The CDR3 has 13 amino acids. CDR1 is GTSNPN and CDR2 is SVGIG in the germline V gene (reference sequence). V was pared by 5 bases and J by 7 bases, with 17 bases between.

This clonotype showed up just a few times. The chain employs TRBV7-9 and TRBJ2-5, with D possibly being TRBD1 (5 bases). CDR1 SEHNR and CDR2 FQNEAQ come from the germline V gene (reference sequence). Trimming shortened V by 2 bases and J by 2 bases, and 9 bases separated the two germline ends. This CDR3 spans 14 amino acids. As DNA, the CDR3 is TGTGCCAGCAGCTTAATACAGGATCAAGAGACCCAGTACTTC. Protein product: CASSLIQDQETQYF.

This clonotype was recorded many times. The CDR3 region has the DNA TGCGCCAGCTCACGGACAGGGGAAGATGAAAAACTGTTTTTT. Protein sequence: CASSRTGEDEKLFF. The gene calls are TRBV5-1 and TRBJ1-4, with 9 nucleotides matching TRBD1. There are 14 residues in the CDR3. The V and J ends lost 7 bases and 6 bases, in that order; junction bases with no gene match: 7. Germline CDR1 is SGHRS and CDR2 is YFSETQ.

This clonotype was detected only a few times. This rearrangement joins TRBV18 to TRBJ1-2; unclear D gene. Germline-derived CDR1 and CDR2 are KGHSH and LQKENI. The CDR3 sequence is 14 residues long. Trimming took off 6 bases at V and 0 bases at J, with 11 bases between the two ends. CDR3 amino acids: CASSRESSNYGYTF. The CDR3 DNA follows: TGTGCCAGCTCCCGAGAAAGTTCTAACTATGGCTACACCTTC.

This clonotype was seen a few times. The CDR3 sequence: CASRDVLGLGNQPQHF. The CDR3 DNA reads TGTGCAAGTCGCGACGTACTCGGACTGGGCAATCAGCCCCAGCATTTT. The chain couples TRBV12-2 to TRBJ1-5. TRBV12-2 is termed a pseudogene. This CDR3 spans 16 amino acids.

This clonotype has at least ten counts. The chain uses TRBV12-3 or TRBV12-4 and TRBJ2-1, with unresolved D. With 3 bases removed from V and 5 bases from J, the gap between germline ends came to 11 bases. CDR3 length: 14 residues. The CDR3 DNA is TGTGCCAGCAGTTTCCCCAGTGGAAACAATGAGCAGTTCTTC. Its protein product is CASSFPSGNNEQFF.

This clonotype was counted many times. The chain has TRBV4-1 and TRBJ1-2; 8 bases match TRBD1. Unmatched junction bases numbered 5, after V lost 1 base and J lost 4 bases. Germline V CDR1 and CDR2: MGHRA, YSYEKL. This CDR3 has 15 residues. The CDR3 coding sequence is TGCGCCAGCAGCCAAGCCACAGGGGGTAGCTATGGCTACACCTTC. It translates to CASSQATGGSYGYTF.

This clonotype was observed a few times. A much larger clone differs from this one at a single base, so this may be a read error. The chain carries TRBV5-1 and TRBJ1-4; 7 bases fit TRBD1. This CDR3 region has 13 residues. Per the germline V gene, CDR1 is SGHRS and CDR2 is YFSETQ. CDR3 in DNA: TGCGCCAGCAGCCACGGGACAGCAGAAAAACTGCTTTTT. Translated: CASSHGTAEKLLF.

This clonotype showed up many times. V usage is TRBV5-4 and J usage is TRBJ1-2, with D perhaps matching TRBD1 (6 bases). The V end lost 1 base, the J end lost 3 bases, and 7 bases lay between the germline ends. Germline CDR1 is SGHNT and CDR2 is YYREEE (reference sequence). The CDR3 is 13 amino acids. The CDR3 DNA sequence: TGTGCCAGCAGCTTGAACAGGGACTATGGCTACACCTTC. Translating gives CASSLNRDYGYTF.

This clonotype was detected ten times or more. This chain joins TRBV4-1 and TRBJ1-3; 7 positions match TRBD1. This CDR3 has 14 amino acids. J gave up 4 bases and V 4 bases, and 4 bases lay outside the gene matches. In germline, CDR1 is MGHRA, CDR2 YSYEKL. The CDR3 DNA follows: TGCGCCAGCAGCCTGACAGGGACGGGAAACACCATATATTTT. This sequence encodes CASSLTGTGNTIYF.

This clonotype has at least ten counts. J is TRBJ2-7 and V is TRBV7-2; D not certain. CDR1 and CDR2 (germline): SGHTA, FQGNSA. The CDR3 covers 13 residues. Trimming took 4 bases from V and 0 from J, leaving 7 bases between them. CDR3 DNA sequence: TGTGCCAGCAGCTCTAGTAACTCCTACGAGCAGTACTTC. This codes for CASSSSNSYEQYF.

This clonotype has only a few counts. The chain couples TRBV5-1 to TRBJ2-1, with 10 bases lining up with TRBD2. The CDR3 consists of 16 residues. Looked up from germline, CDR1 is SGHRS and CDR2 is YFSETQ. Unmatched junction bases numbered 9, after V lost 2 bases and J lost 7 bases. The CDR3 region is CASSLGSGGPRNEQFF. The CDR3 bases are TGCGCCAGCAGCTTAGGTAGCGGGGGGCCCAGGAATGAGCAGTTCTTC.

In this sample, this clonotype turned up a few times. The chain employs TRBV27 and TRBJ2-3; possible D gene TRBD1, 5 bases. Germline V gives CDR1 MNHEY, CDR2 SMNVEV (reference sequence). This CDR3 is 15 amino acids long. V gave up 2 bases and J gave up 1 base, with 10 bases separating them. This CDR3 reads CASSLRGYGTDTQYF. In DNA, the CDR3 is TGTGCCAGCAGTTTAAGGGGATATGGCACAGATACGCAGTATTTT.

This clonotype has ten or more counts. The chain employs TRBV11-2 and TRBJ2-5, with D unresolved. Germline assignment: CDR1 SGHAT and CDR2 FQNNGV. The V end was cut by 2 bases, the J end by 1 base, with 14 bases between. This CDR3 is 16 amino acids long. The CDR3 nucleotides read TGTGCCAGCAGCTTAACCAATTGGGGAATCCAAGAGACCCAGTACTTC. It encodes CASSLTNWGIQETQYF.

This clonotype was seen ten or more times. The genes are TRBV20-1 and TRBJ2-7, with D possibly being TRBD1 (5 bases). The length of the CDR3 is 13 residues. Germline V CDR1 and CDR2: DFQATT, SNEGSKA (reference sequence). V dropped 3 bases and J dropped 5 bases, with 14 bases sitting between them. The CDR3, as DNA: TGCAGTGCTAGTGCCAGGGTAGGGCACGAGCAGTACTTC. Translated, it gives CSASARVGHEQYF.